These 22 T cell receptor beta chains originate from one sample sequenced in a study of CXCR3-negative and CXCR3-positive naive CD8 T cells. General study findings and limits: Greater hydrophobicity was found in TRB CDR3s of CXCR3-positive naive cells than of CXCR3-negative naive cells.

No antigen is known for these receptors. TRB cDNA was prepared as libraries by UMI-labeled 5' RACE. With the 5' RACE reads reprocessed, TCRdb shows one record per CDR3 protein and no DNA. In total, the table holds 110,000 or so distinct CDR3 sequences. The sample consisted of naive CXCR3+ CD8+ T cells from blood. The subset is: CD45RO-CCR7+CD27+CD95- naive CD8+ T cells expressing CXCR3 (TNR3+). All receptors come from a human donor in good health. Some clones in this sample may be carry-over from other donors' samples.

The CDR3 region is CASSPGRATRTYEQYF. The rearrangement uses TRBV19 and TRBJ2-7; without DNA, the TCRdb call of TRBD2 cannot be checked. CDR1 and CDR2 (germline): LNHDA, SQIVND (reference sequence). The CDR3 sequence is 16 residues long.

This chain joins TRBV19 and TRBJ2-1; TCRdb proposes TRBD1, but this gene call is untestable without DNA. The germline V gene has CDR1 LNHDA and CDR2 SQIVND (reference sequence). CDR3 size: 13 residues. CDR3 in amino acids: CASSIVGGGEQFF. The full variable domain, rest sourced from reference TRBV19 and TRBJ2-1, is DGGITQSPKYLFRKEGQNVTLSCEQNLNHDAMYWYRQDPGQGLRLIYYSQIVNDFQKGDIAEGYSVSREKKESFPLTVTSAQKNPTAFYLCASSIVGGGEQFFGPGTRLTVL.

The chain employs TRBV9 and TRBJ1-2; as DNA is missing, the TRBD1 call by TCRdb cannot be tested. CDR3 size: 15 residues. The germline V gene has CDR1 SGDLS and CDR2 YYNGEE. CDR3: CASSPGTELDYGYTF.

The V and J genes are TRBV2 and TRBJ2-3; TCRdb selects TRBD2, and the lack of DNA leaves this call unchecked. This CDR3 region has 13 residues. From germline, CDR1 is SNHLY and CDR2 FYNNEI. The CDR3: CASRAGVTDTQYF. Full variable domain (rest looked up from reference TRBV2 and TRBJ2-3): EPEVTQTPSHQVTQMGQEVILRCVPISNHLYFYWYRQILGQKVEFLVSFYNNEISEKSEIFDDQFSVERPDGSNFTLKIRSTKLEDSAMYFCASRAGVTDTQYFGPGTRLTVL.

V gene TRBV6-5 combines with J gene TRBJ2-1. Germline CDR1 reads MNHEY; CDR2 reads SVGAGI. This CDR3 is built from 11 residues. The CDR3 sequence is CASSYGHEQFF.

The CDR3 region is CASSVRGFAGELFF. The chain carries TRBV13 and TRBJ2-2; TCRdb's D call of TRBD1 is untestable without DNA. The germline V gene has CDR1 PRHDT and CDR2 FYEKMQ (reference sequence). This CDR3 spans 14 amino acids.

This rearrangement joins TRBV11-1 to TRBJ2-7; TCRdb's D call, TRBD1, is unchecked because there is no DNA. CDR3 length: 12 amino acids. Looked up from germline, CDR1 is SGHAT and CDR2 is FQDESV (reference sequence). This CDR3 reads CASSLGGSEQYF.

CDR3 in amino acids: CASSLGGASGRNEQFF. This chain connects TRBV12-3 or TRBV12-4 to TRBJ2-1; checking the TCRdb D call of TRBD2 is not possible without DNA. This CDR3 has 16 amino acids.

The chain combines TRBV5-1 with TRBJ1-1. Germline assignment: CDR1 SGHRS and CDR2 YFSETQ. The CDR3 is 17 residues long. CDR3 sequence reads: CASSLPGGQNLNTEAFF.

The chain's CDR3 is CASSLLGAAHEQYF. The chain links TRBV14 to TRBJ2-7. The CDR3 runs to 14 residues. Germline V lookup: CDR1 SGHDN, CDR2 FVKESK.

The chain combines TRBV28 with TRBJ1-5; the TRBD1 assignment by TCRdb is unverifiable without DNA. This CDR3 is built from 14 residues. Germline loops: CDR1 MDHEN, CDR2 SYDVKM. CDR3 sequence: CASSRDRVDQPQHF.

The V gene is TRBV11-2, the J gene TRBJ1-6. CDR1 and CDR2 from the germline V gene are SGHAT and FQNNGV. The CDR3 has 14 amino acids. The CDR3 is CASSLDSRGSPLHF. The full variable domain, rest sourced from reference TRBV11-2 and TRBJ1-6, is EAGVAQSPRYKIIEKRQSVAFWCNPISGHATLYWYQQILGQGPKLLIQFQNNGVVDDSQLPKDRFSAERLKGVDSTLKIQPAKLEDSAVYLCASSLDSRGSPLHFGNGTRLTVT.

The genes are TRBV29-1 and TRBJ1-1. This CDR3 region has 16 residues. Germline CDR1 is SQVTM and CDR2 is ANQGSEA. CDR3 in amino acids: CSVEDPTDPENTEAFF.

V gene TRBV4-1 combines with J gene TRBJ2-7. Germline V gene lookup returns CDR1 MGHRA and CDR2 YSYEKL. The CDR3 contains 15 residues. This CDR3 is CASSHLAKSSYEQYF.

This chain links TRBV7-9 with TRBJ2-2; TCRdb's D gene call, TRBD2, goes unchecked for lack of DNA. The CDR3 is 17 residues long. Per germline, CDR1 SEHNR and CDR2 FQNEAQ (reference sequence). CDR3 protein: CASSLTGTTSNTGELFF.

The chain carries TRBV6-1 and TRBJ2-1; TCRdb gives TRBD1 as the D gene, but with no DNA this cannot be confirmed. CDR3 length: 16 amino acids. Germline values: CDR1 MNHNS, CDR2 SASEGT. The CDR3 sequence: CASRQTGTGLYNEQFF.

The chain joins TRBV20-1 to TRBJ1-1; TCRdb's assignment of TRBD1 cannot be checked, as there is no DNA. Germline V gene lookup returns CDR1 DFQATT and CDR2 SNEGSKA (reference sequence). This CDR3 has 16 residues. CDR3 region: CSARGKLGGFGTEAFF.

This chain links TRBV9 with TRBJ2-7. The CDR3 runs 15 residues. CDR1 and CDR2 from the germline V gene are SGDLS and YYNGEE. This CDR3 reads CASSPQNGGSYEQYF. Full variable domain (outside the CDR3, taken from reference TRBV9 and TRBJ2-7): DSGVTQTPKHLITATGQRVTLRCSPRSGDLSVYWYQQSLDQGLQFLIQYYNGEERAKGNILERFSAQQFPDLHSELNLSSLELGDSALYFCASSPQNGGSYEQYFGPGTRLTVT.

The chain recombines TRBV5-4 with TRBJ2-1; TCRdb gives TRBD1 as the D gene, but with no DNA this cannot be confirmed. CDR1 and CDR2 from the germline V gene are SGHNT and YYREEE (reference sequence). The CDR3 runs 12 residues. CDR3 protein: CASRGAPTEQFF.

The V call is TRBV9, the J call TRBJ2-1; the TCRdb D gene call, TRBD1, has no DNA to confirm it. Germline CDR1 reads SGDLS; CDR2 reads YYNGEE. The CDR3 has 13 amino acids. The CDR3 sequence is CASSYRTGNEQFF.

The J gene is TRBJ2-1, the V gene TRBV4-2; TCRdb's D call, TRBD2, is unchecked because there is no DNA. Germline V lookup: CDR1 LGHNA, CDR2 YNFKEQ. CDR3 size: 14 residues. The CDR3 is CASNPSVSYNEQFF.

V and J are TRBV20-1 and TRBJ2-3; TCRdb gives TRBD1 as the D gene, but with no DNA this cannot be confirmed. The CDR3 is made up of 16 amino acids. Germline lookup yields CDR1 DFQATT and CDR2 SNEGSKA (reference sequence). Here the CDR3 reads CSARDLTGVVADTQYF.